What follows is one TCR beta chain and its context. Its specificity is unknown. The data were obtained in a study of CD8+CD57+ T cells in acquired aplastic anemia. Background on the study: The study obtained an average of about 3.4 ug of DNA from sorted CD4+ and CD8+ cells. Study observations and caveats: Between patients and controls, approximately 29 CD8+ CDR3 sequences were found in common. Patients did not significantly differ from controls in CD8+ Simpson's diversity.

Germline-derived CDR1 and CDR2 are SGDLS and YYNGEE. The CDR3 sequence is 16 residues long. The V and J ends lost 4 bases and 6 bases respectively, with 22 bases between them. Profiling of TCR beta VDJ combinations and CDR3 sequences used genomic DNA as template. One entry per CDR3 protein results from TCRdb running MiXCR on the reads. The table records more than 150,000 distinct CDR3 sequences, over 60% of them present only once. This clonotype was obtained from a human donor with severe aplastic anemia or a healthy control (not recorded which). V and J are TRBV9 and TRBJ1-2; D remains unclear. Sample: sorted CD4+, CD8+, or CD8+CD57+ T cells (not recorded which) from PBMCs. DNA for the CDR3: TGTGCCAGCAGCCCCCGGGTAGCGGGAAAGGCCCATGGCTACACCTTC. The encoded protein is CASSPRVAGKAHGYTF.